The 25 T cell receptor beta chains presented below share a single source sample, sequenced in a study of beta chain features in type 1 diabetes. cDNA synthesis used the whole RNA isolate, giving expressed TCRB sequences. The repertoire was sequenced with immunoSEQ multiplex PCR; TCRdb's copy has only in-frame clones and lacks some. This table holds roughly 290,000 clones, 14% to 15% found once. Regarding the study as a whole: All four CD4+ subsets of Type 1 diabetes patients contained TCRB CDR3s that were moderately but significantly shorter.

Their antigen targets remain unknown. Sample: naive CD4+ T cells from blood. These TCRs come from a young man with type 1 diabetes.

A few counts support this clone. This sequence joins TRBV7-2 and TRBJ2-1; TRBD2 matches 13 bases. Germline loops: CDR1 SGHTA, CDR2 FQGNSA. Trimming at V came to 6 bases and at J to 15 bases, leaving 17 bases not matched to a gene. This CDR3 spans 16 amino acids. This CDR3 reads CASSSTGTSGVSFPFF. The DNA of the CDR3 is TGTGCCAGCAGTTCGACCGGGACTAGCGGGGTTTCCTTCCCGTTCTTC.

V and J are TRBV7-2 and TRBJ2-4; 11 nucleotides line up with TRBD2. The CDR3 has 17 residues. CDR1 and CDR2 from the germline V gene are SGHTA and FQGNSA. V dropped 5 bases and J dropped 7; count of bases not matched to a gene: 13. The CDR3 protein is CASSLTQTSGIWNIQYF. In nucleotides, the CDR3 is TGTGCCAGCAGCCTAACTCAGACTAGCGGGATATGGAACATTCAGTACTTC.

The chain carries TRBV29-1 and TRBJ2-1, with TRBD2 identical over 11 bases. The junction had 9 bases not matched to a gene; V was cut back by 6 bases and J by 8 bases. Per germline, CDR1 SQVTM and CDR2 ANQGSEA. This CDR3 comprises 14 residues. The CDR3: CSVRTRLAGYEQFF. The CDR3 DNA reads TGCAGCGTCAGAACCCGACTAGCGGGATATGAGCAGTTCTTC.

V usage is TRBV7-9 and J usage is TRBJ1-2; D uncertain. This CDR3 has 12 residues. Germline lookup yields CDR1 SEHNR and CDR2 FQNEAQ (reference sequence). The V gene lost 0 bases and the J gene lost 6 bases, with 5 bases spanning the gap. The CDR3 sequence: CASSLALDGYTF. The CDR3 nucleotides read TGTGCCAGCAGCTTAGCGCTAGATGGCTACACCTTC.

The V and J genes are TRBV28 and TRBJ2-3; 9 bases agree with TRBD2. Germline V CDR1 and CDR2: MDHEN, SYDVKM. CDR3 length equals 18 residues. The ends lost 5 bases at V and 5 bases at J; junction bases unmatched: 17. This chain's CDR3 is CASSRPGERGAVGDTQYF. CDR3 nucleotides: TGTGCCAGCAGTCGACCGGGGGAGCGGGGGGCCGTTGGAGATACGCAGTATTTT.

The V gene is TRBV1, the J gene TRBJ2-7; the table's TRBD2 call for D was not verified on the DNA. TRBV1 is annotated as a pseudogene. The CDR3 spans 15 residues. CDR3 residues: CTSSQVTGGGDEQYF. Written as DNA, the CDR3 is TGCACCAGCAGCCAAGTGACGGGAGGGGGCGACGAGCAGTACTTC.

The CDR3 bases are TGTGCCAGCAGCCAAGATACGTCAGTCGAAGCTTTCTTT. This sequence encodes CASSQDTSVEAFF. The rearrangement joins TRBV14 to TRBJ1-1; no firm D call. CDR1 is SGHDN and CDR2 is FVKESK in the germline V gene. Trimming took 0 bases from V and 8 from J, leaving 10 bases between them. The CDR3 extends over 13 amino acids.

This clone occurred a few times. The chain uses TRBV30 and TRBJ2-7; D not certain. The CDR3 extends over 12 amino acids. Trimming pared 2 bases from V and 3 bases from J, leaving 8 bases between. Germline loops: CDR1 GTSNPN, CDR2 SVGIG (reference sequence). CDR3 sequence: CAWSMRFYEQYF. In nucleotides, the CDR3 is TGTGCCTGGAGTATGAGATTCTACGAGCAGTACTTC.

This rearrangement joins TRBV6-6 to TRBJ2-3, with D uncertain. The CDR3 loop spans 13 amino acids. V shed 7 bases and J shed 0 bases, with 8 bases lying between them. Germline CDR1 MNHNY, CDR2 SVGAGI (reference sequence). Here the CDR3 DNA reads TGTGCCAGCAAGGCAGGTAGCACAGATACGCAGTATTTT. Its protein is CASKAGSTDTQYF.

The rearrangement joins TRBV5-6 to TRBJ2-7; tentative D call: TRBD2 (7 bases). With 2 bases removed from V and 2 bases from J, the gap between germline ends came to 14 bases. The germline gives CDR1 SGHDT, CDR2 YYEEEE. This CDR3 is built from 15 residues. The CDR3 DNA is TGTGCCAGCAGCTTTAACGGGGGGCTTCCCTACGAGCAGTACTTC. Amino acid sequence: CASSFNGGLPYEQYF.

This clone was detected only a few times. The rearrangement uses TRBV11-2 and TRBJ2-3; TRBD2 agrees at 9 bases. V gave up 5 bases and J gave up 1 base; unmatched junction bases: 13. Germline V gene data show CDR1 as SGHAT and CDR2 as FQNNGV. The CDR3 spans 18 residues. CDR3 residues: CASSEMPSGALRTDTQYF. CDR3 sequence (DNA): TGTGCCAGCAGCGAAATGCCTAGCGGGGCCTTACGCACAGATACGCAGTATTTT.

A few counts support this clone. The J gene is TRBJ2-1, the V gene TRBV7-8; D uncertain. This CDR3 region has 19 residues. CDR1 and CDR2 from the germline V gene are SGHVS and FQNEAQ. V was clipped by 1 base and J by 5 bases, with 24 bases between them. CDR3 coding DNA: TGTGCCAGCAGCTTAGGGCGGCCACTTCTTCTAAACTATGACAATGAGCAGTTCTTC. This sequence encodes CASSLGRPLLLNYDNEQFF. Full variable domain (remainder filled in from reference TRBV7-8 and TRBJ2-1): GAGVSQSPRYKVAKRGQDVALRCDPISGHVSLFWYQQALGQGPEFLTYFQNEAQLDKSGLPSDRFFAERPEGSVSTLKIQRTQQEDSAVYLCASSLGRPLLLNYDNEQFFGPGTRLTVL.

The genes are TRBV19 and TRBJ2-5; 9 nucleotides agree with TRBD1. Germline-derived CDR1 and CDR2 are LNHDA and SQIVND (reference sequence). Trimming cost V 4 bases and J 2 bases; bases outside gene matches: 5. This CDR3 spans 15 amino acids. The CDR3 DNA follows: TGTGCCAGTAGTACCCCGACAGGGGGTCAAGAGACCCAGTACTTC. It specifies CASSTPTGGQETQYF.

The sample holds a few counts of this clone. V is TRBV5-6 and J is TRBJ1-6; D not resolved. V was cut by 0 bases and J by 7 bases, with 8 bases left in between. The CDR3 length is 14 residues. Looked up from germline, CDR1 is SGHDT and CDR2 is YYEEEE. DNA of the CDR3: TGTGCCAGCAGCTTGGGCCAGACAAATTCACCCCTCCACTTT. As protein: CASSLGQTNSPLHF.

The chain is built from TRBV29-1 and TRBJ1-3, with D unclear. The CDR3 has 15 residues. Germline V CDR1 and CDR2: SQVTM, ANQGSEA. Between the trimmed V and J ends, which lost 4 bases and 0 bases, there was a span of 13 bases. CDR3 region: CSVGSGPYSGNTIYF. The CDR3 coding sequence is TGCAGCGTTGGGTCAGGTCCCTACTCTGGAAACACCATATATTTT.

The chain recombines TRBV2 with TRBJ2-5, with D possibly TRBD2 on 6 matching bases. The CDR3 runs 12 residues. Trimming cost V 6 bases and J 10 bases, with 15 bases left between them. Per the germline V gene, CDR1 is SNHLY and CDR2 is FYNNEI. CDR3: CASRSYSGDQYF. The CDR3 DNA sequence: TGTGCCAGCAGGAGTTACTCGGGAGACCAGTACTTC.

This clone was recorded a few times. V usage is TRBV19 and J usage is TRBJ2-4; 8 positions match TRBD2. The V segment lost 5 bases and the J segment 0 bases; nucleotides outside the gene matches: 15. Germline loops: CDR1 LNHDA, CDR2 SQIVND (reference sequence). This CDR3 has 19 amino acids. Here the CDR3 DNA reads TGTGCCAGTAGTCCCGGACTAGCTCGGGGGAAGCTAGCCAAAAACATTCAGTACTTC. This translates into CASSPGLARGKLAKNIQYF. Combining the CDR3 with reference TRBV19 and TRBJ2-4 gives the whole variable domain DGGITQSPKYLFRKEGQNVTLSCEQNLNHDAMYWYRQDPGQGLRLIYYSQIVNDFQKGDIAEGYSVSREKKESFPLTVTSAQKNPTAFYLCASSPGLARGKLAKNIQYFGAGTRLSVL.

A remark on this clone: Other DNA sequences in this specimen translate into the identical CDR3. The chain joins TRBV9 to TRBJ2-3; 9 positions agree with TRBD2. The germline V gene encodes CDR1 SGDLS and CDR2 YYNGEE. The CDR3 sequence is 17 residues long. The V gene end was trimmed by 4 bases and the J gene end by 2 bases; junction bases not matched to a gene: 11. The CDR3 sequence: CASSPRGASGVTDTQYF. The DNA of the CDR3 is TGTGCCAGCAGCCCCCGGGGGGCTAGCGGGGTCACAGATACGCAGTATTTT.

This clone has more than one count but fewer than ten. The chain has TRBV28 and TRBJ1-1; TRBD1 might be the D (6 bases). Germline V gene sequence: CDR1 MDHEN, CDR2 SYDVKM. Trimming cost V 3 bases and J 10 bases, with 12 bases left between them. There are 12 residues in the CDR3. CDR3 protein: CASSFGQRSAFF. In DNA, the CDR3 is TGTGCCAGCAGTTTCGGACAGAGGTCAGCTTTCTTT.

The CDR3 nucleotides are TGTGCCAGCAGCGCCGGGACTAGCGGCTACAATGAGCAGTTCTTC. It is translated as CASSAGTSGYNEQFF. The V call is TRBV7-7, the J call TRBJ2-1; TRBD2 matches at 11 bases. Germline CDR1 and CDR2: SSHAT and FNYEAQ (reference sequence). This CDR3 region has 15 residues. V lost 5 bases, J lost 3 bases, and 3 bases stayed unmatched.

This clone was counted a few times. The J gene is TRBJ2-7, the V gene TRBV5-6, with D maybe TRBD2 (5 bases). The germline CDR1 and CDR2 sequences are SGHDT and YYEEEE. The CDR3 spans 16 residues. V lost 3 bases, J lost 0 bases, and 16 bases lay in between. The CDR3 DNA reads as TGTGCCAGCAGCTATGGGGTAAGGAGGAACTCCTACGAGCAGTACTTC. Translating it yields CASSYGVRRNSYEQYF.

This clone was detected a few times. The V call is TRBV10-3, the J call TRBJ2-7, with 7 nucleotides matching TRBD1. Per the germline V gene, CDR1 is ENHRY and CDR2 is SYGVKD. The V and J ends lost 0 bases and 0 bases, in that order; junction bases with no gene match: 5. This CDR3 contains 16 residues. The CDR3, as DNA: TGTGCCATCAGTGAGTCGTGGGACAGAAGCTCCTACGAGCAGTACTTC. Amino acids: CAISESWDRSSYEQYF.

The CDR3 here is CASILEGGRTEAFF. The CDR3 nucleotides are TGTGCCAGCATCCTAGAAGGAGGGCGGACTGAAGCTTTCTTT. This chain connects TRBV2 to TRBJ1-1, with D hard to call. The germline gives CDR1 SNHLY, CDR2 FYNNEI. Between the trimmed V and J ends, which lost 7 bases and 5 bases, there was a span of 17 bases. This CDR3 region has 14 residues.

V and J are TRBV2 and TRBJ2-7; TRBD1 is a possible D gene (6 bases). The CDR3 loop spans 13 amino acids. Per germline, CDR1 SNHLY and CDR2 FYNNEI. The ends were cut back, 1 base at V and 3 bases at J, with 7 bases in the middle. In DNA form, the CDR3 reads TGTGCCAGCAGTGAAGGGACAGACTACGAGCAGTACTTC. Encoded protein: CASSEGTDYEQYF. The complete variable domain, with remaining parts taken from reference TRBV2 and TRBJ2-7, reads EPEVTQTPSHQVTQMGQEVILRCVPISNHLYFYWYRQILGQKVEFLVSFYNNEISEKSEIFDDQFSVERPDGSNFTLKIRSTKLEDSAMYFCASSEGTDYEQYFGPGTRLTVT.

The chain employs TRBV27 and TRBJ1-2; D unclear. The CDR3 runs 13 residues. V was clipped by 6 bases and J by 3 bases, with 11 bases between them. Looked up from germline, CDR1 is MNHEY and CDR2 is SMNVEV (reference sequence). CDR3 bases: TGTGCCAGCAGGCCCGATCGGGACTATGGCTACACCTTC. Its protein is CASRPDRDYGYTF.